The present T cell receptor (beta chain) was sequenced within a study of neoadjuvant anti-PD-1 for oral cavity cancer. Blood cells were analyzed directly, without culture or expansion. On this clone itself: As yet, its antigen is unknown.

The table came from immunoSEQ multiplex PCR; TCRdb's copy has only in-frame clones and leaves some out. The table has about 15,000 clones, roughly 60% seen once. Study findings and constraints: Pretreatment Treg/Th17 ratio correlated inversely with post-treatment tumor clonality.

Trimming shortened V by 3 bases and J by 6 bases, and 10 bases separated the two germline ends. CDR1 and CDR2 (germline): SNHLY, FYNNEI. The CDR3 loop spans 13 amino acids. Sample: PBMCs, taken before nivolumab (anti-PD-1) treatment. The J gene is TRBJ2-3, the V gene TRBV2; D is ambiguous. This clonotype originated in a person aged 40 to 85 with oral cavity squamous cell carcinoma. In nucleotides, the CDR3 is TGTGCCAGCAGTGATAACAGCCGGGATACGCAGTATTTT. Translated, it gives CASSDNSRDTQYF.